These 5 T cell receptor beta chains originate from one sample sequenced in a study of spatial heterogeneity in lung cancer. Time point indicated: sample taken at primary tumor resection. The sequenced material consisted of unsorted whole RNA from tumor, nontumor lung or frozen PBMC. TCRdb re-analysed the 5' RACE reads in MiXCR, keeping a single row per CDR3 protein. The sample gives thousands of distinct CDR3 sequences, 15% to 20% of which show up once; around 20% is in the top ten. Sequenced here: PBMCs, sampled at surgery. These receptors came from a female donor with early-stage non-small cell lung cancer.

This clonotype came up a few times. The rearrangement joins TRBV9 to TRBJ2-5, with 12 nucleotides matching TRBD2. CDR3 length: 17 amino acids. Germline V lookup: CDR1 SGDLS, CDR2 YYNGEE. V lost 2 bases, J lost 1 base, and 6 bases stayed unmatched. CDR3: CASSVGLAGGSQETQYF. CDR3 in DNA: TGTGCCAGCAGCGTGGGGCTAGCGGGGGGGAGCCAAGAGACCCAGTACTTC.

This clonotype is deemed medium-sized. This chain links TRBV12-3 or TRBV12-4 with TRBJ2-5; 7 positions match TRBD1. With 7 bases clipped from V and 1 base from J, the junction kept 15 bases outside the gene matches. This CDR3 spans 17 amino acids. CDR3 loop: CASTFKAPGQFQETQYF. The CDR3 DNA reads TGTGCCAGCACCTTTAAAGCCCCGGGACAGTTCCAAGAGACCCAGTACTTC.

This clonotype qualifies as medium-sized. The chain couples TRBV9 to TRBJ1-4; D uncertain. Trimming stripped 0 bases from V and 5 bases from J, with 8 bases between. Germline lookup yields CDR1 SGDLS and CDR2 YYNGEE. The CDR3 is 14 residues long. Written as DNA, the CDR3 is TGTGCCAGCAGCGTAGGCGGAGGGAATGAAAAACTGTTTTTT. Encoded protein: CASSVGGGNEKLFF.

The table lists this clonotype with a few counts. This rearrangement joins TRBV3-1 to TRBJ2-3, with 8 bases lining up with TRBD2. The CDR3 has 18 residues. With V trimmed by 5 bases and J by 0 bases, 13 bases remained unmatched. The germline CDR1 and CDR2 sequences are LGHDT and YNNKEL (reference sequence). CDR3 sequence reads: CASSASTLLAASTDTQYF. Here the CDR3 DNA reads TGTGCCAGCAGCGCTTCCACCTTACTAGCGGCGAGCACAGATACGCAGTATTTT.

This chain connects TRBV20-1 to TRBJ2-3, with D tentatively TRBD2 (6 bases). The CDR3 covers 12 residues. The germline V gene encodes CDR1 DFQATT and CDR2 SNEGSKA (reference sequence). The germline V and J ends were trimmed by 6 bases and 6 bases, with 13 bases remaining between them. The CDR3 loop is CSAEWGDDTQYF. The CDR3 region has the DNA TGCAGTGCGGAGTGGGGGGACGATACGCAGTATTTT.